In this sample, the clone carrying this TCR beta chain turned up many times. The data stem from a study of T cells in Graves' hyperthyroidism and ophthalmopathy. The CDR3 length is 13 residues. V shed 7 bases and J shed 8 bases, with 12 bases lying between them. The germline V gene encodes CDR1 SGHTA and CDR2 FQGNSA. TCR beta CDR3 regions were amplified from RNA. HTBI primers were used for first-round RT-PCR of the TCR CDR3. A single record per CDR3 protein comes from TCRdb applying MiXCR to the multiplex PCR reads. The data contain 550,000 to 600,000 distinct CDR3 sequences, just over 45% of them singletons.

The clonotype originates from an adult woman with Graves' disease, either hyperthyroidism or ophthalmopathy (not recorded which). The chain combines TRBV7-2 with TRBJ1-6; D unclear. Sequenced: peripheral blood or thyroid tissue (not recorded which). The CDR3 sequence: CASTIGRYSPLHF. As DNA, the CDR3 is TGTGCCAGCACCATAGGGAGGTATTCACCCCTCCACTTT.